This entry lists 23 T cell receptor beta chains sequenced from one sample in a study of OX40 agonist ivuxolimab in advanced cancers. Receptor amplification or capture employed the immunoSEQ multiplex PCR assay. The table was pulled from immuneACCESS by TCRdb, which kept in-frame rearrangements only. Such tables lose some clones; where checked, under half of the loss comes from unresolved V genes, and the rest has no known cause. Here the sample has 20,000 to 25,000 clones; 65% to 90% occur a single time. Clones ranked in the top ten supply approximately 16% of the sample. The specimen comprised CD4+ or CD8+ T cells sorted from blood, sampled in a trial of the OX40 agonist ivuxolimab. The receptors come from an adult with an advanced solid tumor such as melanoma, head and neck, liver or kidney cancer.

V is TRBV7-8 and J is TRBJ2-1; TRBD2 agrees at 8 bases. CDR1 is SGHVS, CDR2 FQNEAQ, per germline. This CDR3 contains 16 residues. V trimming: 0 bases; J trimming: 4 bases; junction bases outside the gene matches: 5. CDR3 DNA sequence: TGTGCCAGCAGCTTAGCTAGCGGGAACGTATACAATGAGCAGTTCTTC. It is translated as CASSLASGNVYNEQFF.

The chain couples TRBV20-1 to TRBJ2-7; unclear D gene. V was cut by 0 bases and J by 5 bases, with 5 bases left in between. The CDR3 has 11 amino acids. CDR1 DFQATT and CDR2 SNEGSKA come from the germline V gene (reference sequence). The CDR3 spells CSARDYHEQYF. The DNA for the CDR3 is TGCAGTGCTAGAGACTATCACGAGCAGTACTTC.

V and J are TRBV7-8 and TRBJ2-5; 7 bases map to TRBD2. Losses at the gene ends were 8 bases for V and 3 bases for J; bases not matched to a gene: 3. The germline CDR1 and CDR2 sequences are SGHVS and FQNEAQ. The CDR3 spans 12 residues. This CDR3 reads CASGGGEETQYF. The CDR3 bases are TGTGCCAGCGGGGGGGGAGAAGAGACCCAGTACTTC.

The chain links TRBV29-1 to TRBJ1-1, with D perhaps TRBD1 (6 bases). Trimming left V 7 bases short and J 5 bases short, with 14 bases between. CDR1 and CDR2 from the germline V gene are SQVTM and ANQGSEA. The CDR3 consists of 12 residues. This chain's CDR3 is CSGGQGGTEAFF. The CDR3, as DNA: TGCAGCGGGGGGCAGGGAGGAACTGAAGCTTTCTTT.

The J gene is TRBJ2-1, the V gene TRBV5-4, with a tentative D call TRBD2 (7 bases). The CDR3 covers 16 residues. V gave up 0 bases and J gave up 4 bases, with 14 bases separating them. Germline V gene lookup returns CDR1 SGHNT and CDR2 YYREEE (reference sequence). CDR3 residues: CASSLGGRGGYNEQFF. DNA of the CDR3: TGTGCCAGCAGCTTGGGCGGGAGAGGGGGATACAATGAGCAGTTCTTC.

The chain links TRBV10-2 to TRBJ1-4; possibly TRBD1 for D (6 bases). Germline V gene data show CDR1 as WSHSY and CDR2 as SAAADI. The CDR3 sequence is 14 residues long. Trimming left V 4 bases short and J 5 bases short, with 11 bases between. Written as DNA, the CDR3 is TGCGCCAGCAGTGCGGGCAGGGGAAATGAAAAACTGTTTTTT. Its protein is CASSAGRGNEKLFF.

V usage is TRBV5-4 and J usage is TRBJ2-7; TRBD1 might be the D (5 bases). Per the germline V gene, CDR1 is SGHNT and CDR2 is YYREEE (reference sequence). Trimming stripped 3 bases from V and 6 bases from J, with 16 bases between. CDR3 length equals 14 residues. The CDR3 loop is CASSSPTDGGEQYF. CDR3 nucleotides: TGTGCCAGCAGCTCCCCGACAGATGGCGGCGAGCAGTACTTC. Full variable domain (outside the CDR3, taken from reference TRBV5-4 and TRBJ2-7): ETGVTQSPTHLIKTRGQQVTLRCSSQSGHNTVSWYQQALGQGPQFIFQYYREEENGRGNFPPRFSGLQFPNYSSELNVNALELDDSALYLCASSSPTDGGEQYFGPGTRLTVT.

CDR3 region: CASSQLGSIPTSGSKRTDTQYF. The CDR3 coding sequence is TGCGCCAGCAGTCAACTGGGCAGCATCCCAACTAGCGGGAGTAAGCGGACAGATACGCAGTATTTT. The chain couples TRBV23-1 to TRBJ2-3; the match to TRBD2 covers 11 bases. Being an ORF, TRBV23-1 has a function that is uncertain. There are 22 residues in the CDR3. The ends lost 2 bases at V and 3 bases at J; junction bases unmatched: 22.

The chain couples TRBV2 to TRBJ2-5; 8 positions match TRBD2. The length of the CDR3 is 14 residues. V was clipped by 6 bases and J by 1 base; unmatched bases: 4. The germline gives CDR1 SNHLY, CDR2 FYNNEI. CDR3 loop: CASRPGTSQETQYF. CDR3 in DNA: TGTGCCAGCAGGCCCGGGACTAGCCAAGAGACCCAGTACTTC. The whole variable domain, remainder taken from reference TRBV2 and TRBJ2-5, is EPEVTQTPSHQVTQMGQEVILRCVPISNHLYFYWYRQILGQKVEFLVSFYNNEISEKSEIFDDQFSVERPDGSNFTLKIRSTKLEDSAMYFCASRPGTSQETQYFGPGTRLLVL.

This rearrangement joins TRBV5-6 to TRBJ2-7, with 10 bases identical to TRBD2. The ends lost 3 bases at V and 7 bases at J; junction bases unmatched: 13. The germline V gene encodes CDR1 SGHDT and CDR2 YYEEEE. The CDR3 is 16 residues long. CDR3 sequence: CASSSYAGLAVWEQYF. The CDR3 DNA is TGTGCCAGCAGCTCGTACGCAGGACTAGCGGTTTGGGAGCAGTACTTC.

This chain links TRBV30 with TRBJ1-2, with a possible D match to TRBD1 (5 bases). Looked up from germline, CDR1 is GTSNPN and CDR2 is SVGIG (reference sequence). This CDR3 is built from 12 residues. With 8 bases removed from V and 2 bases from J, the gap between germline ends came to 12 bases. In DNA form, the CDR3 reads TGTGCCCAGCAGGGCCCAAACTATGGCTACACCTTC. Translation gives CAQQGPNYGYTF. Looking up the rest from reference TRBV30 and TRBJ1-2 gives the full variable domain: SQTIHQWPATLVQPVGSPLSLECTVEGTSNPNLYWYRQAAGRGLQLLFYSVGIGQISSEVPQNLSASRPQDRQFILSSKKLLLSDSGFYLCAQQGPNYGYTFGSGTRLTVV.

In this sample, this clone turned up once. The chain recombines TRBV27 with TRBJ2-2; 7 bases are shared with TRBD1. Germline values: CDR1 MNHEY, CDR2 SMNVEV (reference sequence). This CDR3 comprises 16 residues. With V trimmed by 6 bases and J by 0 bases, 7 bases remained unmatched. The CDR3 DNA is TGTGCCAGCAGCCCCGTAGGACAGGCGAACACCGGGGAGCTGTTTTTT. It specifies CASSPVGQANTGELFF.

The V gene is TRBV7-6, the J gene TRBJ2-7; 8 bases line up with TRBD2. This CDR3 has 13 residues. The germline gives CDR1 SGHVS, CDR2 FNYEAQ. J was trimmed by 3 bases and V by 5 bases; bases with no gene match: 3. The CDR3 reads CASSLGRVYEQYF. The DNA for the CDR3 is TGTGCCAGCAGCCTCGGGAGGGTCTACGAGCAGTACTTC.

The chain couples TRBV19 to TRBJ2-3, with D possibly being TRBD1 (6 bases). The CDR3 spans 15 residues. CDR1 is LNHDA and CDR2 is SQIVND in the germline V gene (reference sequence). The germline V and J ends were trimmed by 6 bases and 0 bases, with 13 bases remaining between them. As DNA, the CDR3 is TGTGCCAGTAGACTTAACAGGGCTAGCACAGATACGCAGTATTTT. Encoded protein: CASRLNRASTDTQYF.

This clone was counted once. The chain is built from TRBV6-5 and TRBJ2-2; 8 bases agree with TRBD2. Germline V gives CDR1 MNHEY, CDR2 SVGAGI. The CDR3 is 15 residues long. Trimming removed 8 bases from V and 0 bases from J; junction bases left unmatched: 5. The CDR3 reads CASRGGRSNTGELFF. Written as DNA, the CDR3 is TGTGCCAGCCGCGGGGGGCGTTCGAACACCGGGGAGCTGTTTTTT.

This chain connects TRBV18 to TRBJ2-3; 14 bases match TRBD2. Germline CDR1 KGHSH, CDR2 LQKENI. The V and J ends lost 3 bases and 4 bases, in that order; junction bases with no gene match: 0. The CDR3 is 15 amino acids. Here the CDR3 reads CASSPGLAGADTQYF. The CDR3 nucleotides read TGTGCCAGCTCACCGGGACTAGCGGGAGCAGATACGCAGTATTTT.

In its sample, this clone was seen a few times. This chain uses TRBV7-9 with TRBJ2-7; either TRBD1 or TRBD2 may supply D (5 bases each). Germline CDR1 SEHNR, CDR2 FQNEAQ (reference sequence). This CDR3 is 14 amino acids long. Trimming shortened V by 2 bases and J by 0 bases, and 8 bases separated the two germline ends. CDR3 residues: CASSLMGDSYEQYF. Here the CDR3 DNA reads TGTGCCAGCAGCTTAATGGGGGACTCCTACGAGCAGTACTTC.

The CDR3: CASSLVDEKLFF. The CDR3 DNA is TGTGCCAGCAGCCTAGTTGATGAAAAACTGTTTTTT. V usage is TRBV7-9 and J usage is TRBJ1-4; D call uncertain. Germline V gives CDR1 SEHNR, CDR2 FQNEAQ (reference sequence). Trimming stripped 5 bases from V and 6 bases from J, with 7 bases between. This CDR3 region has 12 residues. Full variable domain (remainder filled in from reference TRBV7-9 and TRBJ1-4): DTGVSQNPRHKITKRGQNVTFRCDPISEHNRLYWYRQTLGQGPEFLTYFQNEAQLEKSRLLSDRFSAERPKGSFSTLEIQRTEQGDSAMYLCASSLVDEKLFFGSGTQLSVL.

The chain links TRBV19 to TRBJ1-1, with no clear D. Germline loops: CDR1 LNHDA, CDR2 SQIVND (reference sequence). The CDR3 covers 13 residues. V was trimmed by 5 bases and J by 0 bases, leaving 7 bases between them. For the CDR3, the DNA is TGTGCCAGTAGTCCCGCGCTGAACACTGAAGCTTTCTTT. Its protein is CASSPALNTEAFF.

The chain uses TRBV7-2 and TRBJ2-7, with 7 bases matching TRBD2. Per germline, CDR1 SGHTA and CDR2 FQGNSA. This CDR3 contains 13 residues. After removal of 3 bases from V and 5 bases from J, the junction contained 4 bases not matched to a gene. The CDR3 spells CASSFWGGHEQYF. DNA of the CDR3: TGTGCCAGCAGCTTCTGGGGAGGGCACGAGCAGTACTTC.

This clone appeared a single time. This rearrangement joins TRBV11-3 to TRBJ2-7; 9 bases match TRBD2. The CDR3 spans 15 residues. V lost 5 bases and J lost 3; bases outside the gene matches: 8. Germline V gene lookup returns CDR1 SGHNT and CDR2 YENEEA. CDR3 sequence reads: CASSPGPSGNYEQYF. As DNA, the CDR3 is TGTGCCAGCAGCCCGGGTCCTAGCGGGAACTACGAGCAGTACTTC.

With regard to this clone: The identical CDR3 is also encoded by other nucleotide sequences in the sample. J is TRBJ2-5 and V is TRBV4-1; 10 bases are a match to TRBD1. The germline V gene encodes CDR1 MGHRA and CDR2 YSYEKL. The CDR3 extends over 16 amino acids. J gave up 5 bases and V 5 bases, and 11 bases lay outside the gene matches. DNA for the CDR3: TGCGCCAGCAGCGCCCGGGACAGGGGAAATGGCGAGACCCAGTACTTC. Amino acids: CASSARDRGNGETQYF.

V gene TRBV4-1 combines with J gene TRBJ1-6; no firm D call. The CDR3 contains 18 residues. Germline CDR1 is MGHRA and CDR2 is YSYEKL. The V end was cut by 2 bases, the J end by 6 bases, with 20 bases between. The DNA of the CDR3 is TGCGCCAGCAGCCAACGATATACCGGGGAGGGTGGTAATTCACCCCTCCACTTT. Translating it yields CASSQRYTGEGGNSPLHF.